The rows below give T cell receptor beta chains drawn from one sample of a study of Ad26.COV2.S vaccination and SARS-CoV-2 variants. Measured with immunoSEQ multiplex PCR; TCRdb has only the in-frame clones, and not every one. The sample lists about 420,000 clones, 85% to 90% occurring once. The source was peripheral blood, collected in a trial of Ad26.COV2.S vaccine versus placebo. Source of these receptors: a person aged 18-65 years who received the Ad26.COV2.S COVID-19 vaccine or a placebo. The CDR3 runs from the conserved cysteine through the conserved F or W. The order of the fields is D gene, clone size, J gene, V gene, CDR3 DNA, CDR3 protein. D genes are given only for firm matches. Expanded clones are given a class, and other clones once, few, many or no size at all.

. | . | TRBJ1-1 | TRBV7-2 | TGTGCCAGCAGCTTATCCGGGGCGGGGGCTTGGACTGAAGCTTTCTTT | CASSLSGAGAWTEAFF
. | few | TRBJ1-6 | TRBV2 | TGTGCCAGCAGTGAAGGGCAGATTAACTATAATTCACCCCTCCACTTT | CASSEGQINYNSPLHF
. | . | TRBJ2-3 | TRBV7-9 | TGTGCCGCACACGTCGGGGTCGGCACAGATACGCAGTATTTT | CAAHVGVGTDTQYF
. | . | TRBJ2-7 | TRBV6-2/TRBV6-3 | TGTGCCAGCAGCCCCTACAGAGCCTACGAGCAGTACTTC | CASSPYRAYEQYF
. | . | TRBJ2-2 | TRBV2 | TGTGCCAGCAGTGGATCCAGGGTCGACACCGGGGAGCTGTTTTTT | CASSGSRVDTGELFF
. | once | TRBJ2-2 | TRBV24-1 | TGTGCCACCAGTGCAAAAAGAACCGGGGAGCTGTTTTTT | CATSAKRTGELFF
. | . | TRBJ2-2 | TRBV27 | TGTGCCAGCAGTTTGGGCTGGGCCGGGGAGCTGTTTTTT | CASSLGWAGELFF
. | . | TRBJ1-2 | TRBV3-1/TRBV3-2 | TGTGCCAGCAGCCAAGCTTTTCGAACAGGGTCCTATGGCTACACCTTC | CASSQAFRTGSYGYTF
. | . | TRBJ2-1 | TRBV10-2 | TGCGCCACCGCTCTGGGAGGCGAATCCTACAATGAGCAGTTCTTC | CATALGGESYNEQFF
. | . | TRBJ2-7 | TRBV2 | TGTGCCAGCAGTGTGAGGGGACCCTCCTACGAGCAGTACTTC | CASSVRGPSYEQYF
TRBD1 | . | TRBJ1-2 | TRBV9 | TGTGCCAGCAGCGTAGGGTGGGGACAGGGGTTCACCTATGGCTACACCTTC | CASSVGWGQGFTYGYTF
TRBD2 | . | TRBJ2-3 | TRBV9 | TGTGCCAGCAGCCCACCGGGGAGCGGGGGGCCAAGAGATACGCAGTATTTT | CASSPPGSGGPRDTQYF
TRBD1 | . | TRBJ2-7 | TRBV2 | TGTGCCAGCAGTGAATTAAGGGACAGTATCAACGAGCAGTACTTC | CASSELRDSINEQYF
. | . | TRBJ2-3 | TRBV27 | TGTGCCAGCAGCCCGCCGGGAGTCACAGATACGCAGTATTTT | CASSPPGVTDTQYF
. | . | TRBJ1-6 | TRBV3-1/TRBV3-2 | TGTGCCAGCAGCCAAGTTGCAAGCTCCTATAATTCACCCCTCCACTTT | CASSQVASSYNSPLHF
. | . | TRBJ1-1 | TRBV20-1 | TGCAGTGCTAGTCTCTCCCGGTGGGACACTGAAGCTTTCTTT | CSASLSRWDTEAFF
TRBD2 | . | TRBJ2-1 | TRBV3-1/TRBV3-2 | TGTGCCAGCAGCCAAGTCCTAGCGGGGGCCGGCGATGAGCAGTTCTTC | CASSQVLAGAGDEQFF
. | . | TRBJ2-3 | TRBV19 | TGTGCCAGTAGTATAGGGGGCGGCACAGATACGCAGTATTTT | CASSIGGGTDTQYF
. | . | TRBJ2-1 | TRBV6-4 | TGTGCCAGCAGCCCCACTCTCGACAATGAGCAGTTCTTC | CASSPTLDNEQFF
. | . | TRBJ1-1 | TRBV7-3 | TGTGCCAGCAGCCAAGGCGGGGGGAACACTGAAGCTTTCTTT | CASSQGGGNTEAFF
TRBD1 | few | TRBJ2-7 | TRBV18 | TGTGCCAGCTCACCCGGGACAGGGTACGAGCAGTACTTC | CASSPGTGYEQYF
. | . | TRBJ1-4 | TRBV23-1 | TGCGCCAGCAGTCAATCACGGGCCGCTATTCGTGAAAAACTGTTTTTT | CASSQSRAAIREKLFF